The 18 T cell receptor beta chains given below trace back to one sample, sequenced in a study of cytomegalovirus exposure and HLA in healthy donors. With 60 Vbeta and 13 Jbeta primers, the PCR was carried out. Only in-frame clones appear in the TCRdb table, and some are missing; sequencing was by immunoSEQ multiplex PCR. The sample holds about 120,000 clones; roughly 80% are singletons and the top ten take less than 3.5%. The sample was PBMCs. The receptors were sampled from a middle-aged woman in good health and CMV-seropositive.

The chain recombines TRBV15 with TRBJ1-4; D gene unclear. The V end was cut by 0 bases, the J end by 8 bases, with 16 bases between. The germline gives CDR1 LNHNV, CDR2 YYDKDF (reference sequence). The CDR3 length is 16 residues. Here the CDR3 DNA reads TGTGCCACCAGCAGAGATCGGGGAGGGCTGGGGGAAAAACTGTTTTTT. Encoded protein: CATSRDRGGLGEKLFF.

The CDR3 reads CASSVSAGGQETQYF. As DNA, the CDR3 is TGTGCCAGCAGTGTGTCAGCGGGGGGGCAAGAGACCCAGTACTTC. The chain carries TRBV2 and TRBJ2-5, with TRBD2 matching over 10 bases. The V segment lost 4 bases and the J segment 2 bases; nucleotides outside the gene matches: 4. The germline CDR1 and CDR2 sequences are SNHLY and FYNNEI. There are 15 residues in the CDR3.

V and J are TRBV9 and TRBJ1-2, with a possible D match to TRBD1 (6 bases). The CDR3 is made up of 14 amino acids. Germline CDR1 and CDR2: SGDLS and YYNGEE. Trimming shortened V by 0 bases and J by 7 bases, and 13 bases separated the two germline ends. CDR3 nucleotides: TGTGCCAGCAGCGTAGAACAGGGAACCTCTGGCTACACCTTC. The encoded protein is CASSVEQGTSGYTF.

The rearrangement links TRBV5-5 to TRBJ2-7, with D tentatively TRBD1 (5 bases). The CDR3 extends over 13 amino acids. CDR1 is SGHKS, CDR2 YYEKEE, per germline (reference sequence). V was shortened by 4 bases and J by 4 bases, with 12 bases between the two germline ends. The chain's CDR3 is CASSHRQNYEQYF. Here the CDR3 DNA reads TGTGCCAGCAGCCACCGACAGAATTACGAGCAGTACTTC.

The J gene is TRBJ2-1, the V gene TRBV18, with D possibly matching TRBD1 (5 bases). The CDR3 is 13 amino acids. Germline-derived CDR1 and CDR2 are KGHSH and LQKENI. Trimming removed 0 bases from V and 8 bases from J, with 8 bases in between. In nucleotides, the CDR3 is TGTGCCAGCTCACCACCGTCAGGGCATGAGCAGTTCTTC. Its protein product is CASSPPSGHEQFF. Variable domain in full (rest from reference TRBV18 and TRBJ2-1): NAGVMQNPRHLVRRRGQEARLRCSPMKGHSHVYWYRQLPEEGLKFMVYLQKENIIDESGMPKERFSAEFPKEGPSILRIQQVVRGDSAAYFCASSPPSGHEQFFGPGTRLTVL.

The CDR3 loop reads CASSPPTSGATNEQFF. The CDR3 DNA reads as TGTGCCAGCTCACCACCGACTAGCGGGGCCACTAATGAGCAGTTCTTC. V usage is TRBV18 and J usage is TRBJ2-1, with 11 bases aligning to TRBD2. After removal of 0 bases from V and 7 bases from J, the junction contained 5 bases not matched to a gene. This CDR3 comprises 16 residues. Germline values: CDR1 KGHSH, CDR2 LQKENI.

The chain has TRBV11-2 and TRBJ2-2; TRBD2 matches 7 bases. The trim removed 5 bases at V and 0 bases at J, leaving 6 bases unmatched. The CDR3 loop spans 16 amino acids. CDR1 SGHAT and CDR2 FQNNGV come from the germline V gene. The CDR3 region has the DNA TGTGCCAGCAGCGGGGAGACTAGCCCGAACACCGGGGAGCTGTTTTTT. It yields the protein CASSGETSPNTGELFF.

This clone has more than one count but fewer than ten. The chain joins TRBV2 to TRBJ1-1; 9 positions match TRBD1. Unmatched junction bases numbered 10, after V lost 5 bases and J lost 9 bases. The CDR3 contains 14 residues. In germline, CDR1 is SNHLY, CDR2 FYNNEI. CDR3 sequence reads: CASSSGTGTIQAFF. In DNA form, the CDR3 reads TGTGCCAGCAGTTCCGGGACAGGGACAATTCAAGCTTTCTTT.

The J gene is TRBJ2-5, the V gene TRBV5-4; 12 bases agree with TRBD2. After removal of 4 bases from V and 1 base from J, the junction contained 8 bases not matched to a gene. This CDR3 comprises 17 residues. The germline V gene has CDR1 SGHNT and CDR2 YYREEE (reference sequence). The CDR3 DNA follows: TGTGCCAGCAGCCCTCCGGGACTAGCGGGTGTCCAAGAGACCCAGTACTTC. This gives the protein CASSPPGLAGVQETQYF.

The chain has TRBV7-2 and TRBJ1-1, with D possibly TRBD1 on 6 matching bases. The ends were cut back, 1 base at V and 11 bases at J, with 8 bases in the middle. Germline CDR1 SGHTA, CDR2 FQGNSA. This CDR3 region has 11 residues. CDR3: CASSLGTVAFF. The CDR3 DNA is TGTGCCAGCAGCTTAGGGACAGTGGCTTTCTTT. Filled out from reference TRBV7-2 and TRBJ1-1, the complete variable domain reads GAGVSQSPSNKVTEKGKDVELRCDPISGHTALYWYRQSLGQGLEFLIYFQGNSAPDKSGLPSDRFSAERTGGSVSTLTIQRTQQEDSAVYLCASSLGTVAFFGQGTRLTVV.

The chain links TRBV7-6 to TRBJ2-3, with 7 nucleotides matching TRBD2. V dropped 5 bases and J dropped 5; count of bases not matched to a gene: 13. CDR3 length: 16 amino acids. Germline V CDR1 and CDR2: SGHVS, FNYEAQ. The CDR3 region has the DNA TGTGCCAGCAGCCATCTAGGGGAGGGGCTCAAAGATACGCAGTATTTT. Translated, it gives CASSHLGEGLKDTQYF.

This chain links TRBV6-1 with TRBJ2-7; 8 bases are shared with TRBD2. CDR3 length: 14 residues. Per germline, CDR1 MNHNS and CDR2 SASEGT. Unmatched junction bases numbered 7, after V lost 5 bases and J lost 4 bases. CDR3 region: CASSPGGRSYEQYF. DNA of the CDR3: TGTGCCAGCAGTCCGGGGGGGAGGTCGTACGAGCAGTACTTC.

The rearrangement uses TRBV5-6 and TRBJ2-5; 10 nucleotides agree with TRBD2. V lost 4 bases to trimming and J lost 7 bases; unmatched junction nucleotides: 10. Germline CDR1 reads SGHDT; CDR2 reads YYEEEE. CDR3 length equals 15 residues. CDR3 bases: TGTGCCAGCAGCCCGTTTCTAGCGGGAGCAGTGACCCAGTACTTC. It translates to CASSPFLAGAVTQYF.

This clone has a single count. This chain links TRBV7-7 with TRBJ2-3, with 7 bases that match TRBD2. Germline values: CDR1 SSHAT, CDR2 FNYEAQ (reference sequence). This CDR3 comprises 13 residues. The CDR3 spells CASGHQGGDTQYF. The CDR3 DNA follows: TGTGCTAGCGGACACCAGGGAGGGGATACGCAGTATTTT. The full variable domain, its missing parts supplied by reference TRBV7-7 and TRBJ2-3, is GAGVSQSPRYKVTKRGQDVTLRCDPISSHATLYWYQQALGQGPEFLTYFNYEAQPDKSGLPSDRFSAERPEGSISTLTIQRTEQRDSAMYRCASGHQGGDTQYFGPGTRLTVL.

This rearrangement joins TRBV4-1 to TRBJ2-3; perhaps TRBD1 as D (6 bases). Germline V gives CDR1 MGHRA, CDR2 YSYEKL. The length of the CDR3 is 17 residues. V was shortened by 2 bases and J by 0 bases, with 15 bases between the two germline ends. CDR3 bases: TGCGCCAGCAGCCAACCACTCACAGGGCTTAGCACAGATACGCAGTATTTT. This translates into CASSQPLTGLSTDTQYF.

This chain joins TRBV13 and TRBJ1-3; 7 bases are shared with TRBD1. Unmatched junction bases numbered 9, after V lost 5 bases and J lost 2 bases. The CDR3 contains 16 residues. The germline CDR1 and CDR2 sequences are PRHDT and FYEKMQ (reference sequence). CDR3 nucleotides: TGTGCCAGCAGCCAAAAGGAACAGGGGACTGGAAACACCATATATTTT. Translation: CASSQKEQGTGNTIYF.

This clone was picked up a small number of times. The chain couples TRBV9 to TRBJ2-7; 10 bases match TRBD1. CDR1 and CDR2 from the germline V gene are SGDLS and YYNGEE. With 0 bases clipped from V and 5 bases from J, the junction kept 5 bases outside the gene matches. The CDR3 consists of 15 residues. DNA of the CDR3: TGTGCCAGCAGCGTAGCCCCGGGACAGGGGAACGAGCAGTACTTC. It codes for CASSVAPGQGNEQYF.

V and J are TRBV4-1 and TRBJ1-1; 8 bases map to TRBD1. The CDR3 consists of 16 residues. Unmatched junction bases numbered 11, after V lost 3 bases and J lost 5 bases. Looked up from germline, CDR1 is MGHRA and CDR2 is YSYEKL. This CDR3 is CASSHLVNRGNTEAFF. Written as DNA, the CDR3 is TGCGCCAGCAGCCACCTCGTTAACAGGGGGAATACTGAAGCTTTCTTT.